Included here is one T cell receptor beta chain sequence, with context. The CDR3 sequence is 15 residues long. With 4 bases clipped from V and 11 bases from J, the junction kept 13 bases outside the gene matches. Germline V gene data show CDR1 as SGHDT and CDR2 as YYEEEE. Measured with immunoSEQ multiplex PCR; TCRdb has only the in-frame clones, and not every one. The data hold about 52,000 clones, with about nine tenths observed a single time. This sample stems from a study of blood T cell repertoires in COVID-19. The wider study: Sites across the United States, Italy and Spain contributed samples from acute and convalescent COVID-19.

What was sequenced was peripheral blood. The V and J genes are TRBV5-6 and TRBJ1-1; 11 bases match TRBD1. The sequence came from a human donor in a cohort sampled during active COVID-19. CDR3: CASSTPGQGGSRAFF. DNA of the CDR3: TGTGCCAGCAGCACTCCGGGACAGGGGGGGTCGCGGGCTTTCTTT.